A selection of T cell receptor beta chains follows, all from one sample in a study of post-analysis software for immune sequencing data. TCRdb redid the calling of the PCR reads with MiXCR, one entry per CDR3 protein. Among some 690,000 distinct CDR3 sequences, roughly three fifths were seen once, and the ten largest hold approximately 10%. Sequencing was done on a sample of blood. Source of these receptors: a girl aged 2-10 years with multiple sclerosis. Both conserved end residues are part of each CDR3. D genes are given only for firm matches. The listing skips clone size in some rows; elsewhere it reads once, few, many or a size class.

clone_size j_call d_call v_call cdr3_aa cdr3_nt
few TRBJ2-1 TRBD2 TRBV5-1 CASSLGLAGARSYNEQFF TGCGCCAGCAGCTTGGGATTAGCGGGAGCGAGATCCTACAATGAGCAGTTCTTC
. TRBJ2-7 . TRBV3-1 CASSVGDYEQYF TGTGCCAGCAGTGTGGGAGACTACGAGCAGTACTTC
. TRBJ2-1 TRBD2 TRBV7-9 CASSPGLAGSGRSYNEQFF TGTGCCAGCAGCCCGGGACTAGCGGGATCTGGCCGATCCTACAATGAGCAGTTCTTC
. TRBJ1-5 . TRBV6-2/TRBV6-3 CASSYGKGNQPQHF TGTGCCAGCAGTTACGGAAAGGGCAATCAGCCCCAGCATTTT
. TRBJ2-3 TRBD2 TRBV30 CAWSGLAGSTDTQYF TGTGCCTGGAGTGGACTAGCGGGGAGCACAGATACGCAGTATTTT
. TRBJ2-7 . TRBV7-2 CASSLVAGANHEQYF TGTGCCAGCAGCTTAGTCGCGGGGGCCAACCACGAGCAGTACTTC
. TRBJ1-4 . TRBV29-1 CSVQLTRNEKRFF TGCAGCGTCCAACTGACAAGGAATGAAAAACGGTTTTTT
. TRBJ2-7 . TRBV29-1 CSVGTASRYEQYF TGCAGCGTTGGTACGGCTTCTAGGTACGAGCAGTACTTC
. TRBJ1-2 . TRBV7-9 CASSDGGLGYGYTF TGTGCCAGCAGCGATGGAGGACTGGGCTATGGCTACACCTTC
. TRBJ1-2 TRBD1 TRBV6-5 CASSFRRTGVGYGYTF TGCGCCAGCAGTTTCCGCCGGACAGGGGTCGGCTATGGCTACACCTTC
few TRBJ2-3 . TRBV10-3 CAISESLADTQYF TGTGCCATCAGTGAGTCTTTGGCGGATACGCAGTATTTT
. TRBJ2-1 TRBD1 TRBV6-2/TRBV6-3 CASSPSLGQENEQFF TGTGCCAGCAGTCCAAGCCTGGGACAGGAGAATGAGCAGTTCTTC
. TRBJ2-5 TRBD1 TRBV20-1 CSARDRVLGETQYF TGCAGTGCCCGGGACAGGGTATTAGGAGAGACCCAGTACTTC
. TRBJ2-3 . TRBV7-2 CAGSSRPGGRGDTQYF TGTGCCGGCAGCTCGAGGCCTGGGGGACGGGGAGATACGCAGTATTTT
few TRBJ1-6 . TRBV20-1 CSASQGVGDSPLHF TGCAGTGCTTCACAGGGTGTGGGGGATTCACCCCTCCACTTT
. TRBJ2-1 . TRBV5-1 CASSLGPDTDKQFF TGCGCCAGCAGCTTGGGGCCAGACACCGACAAGCAGTTCTTC
few TRBJ2-1 . TRBV12-3/TRBV12-4 CASSLAGQHEQFF TGTGCCAGCAGTCTCGCGGGGCAGCATGAGCAGTTCTTC
. TRBJ1-1 . TRBV5-1 CASSGKPTEAFF TGCGCCAGCAGCGGCAAGCCCACTGAAGCTTTCTTT
. TRBJ2-7 . TRBV12-3/TRBV12-4 CASSGARSEQYF TGTGCCAGCAGTGGGGCCCGATCCGAGCAGTACTTC
. TRBJ1-4 TRBD1 TRBV5-1 CASSLRPQGASNEKLFF TGCGCCAGCAGCTTGAGACCCCAGGGGGCGTCTAACGAAAAACTGTTTTTT
. TRBJ2-7 . TRBV6-1 CASRGRGNEQYF TGTGCCAGCAGGGGGAGGGGGAACGAGCAGTACTTC
. TRBJ2-5 . TRBV21-1 CASSNLSQTQYF TGTGCCAGCAGCAATTTGAGCCAAACCCAGTACTTC
. TRBJ2-7 . TRBV27 CASSMGTTIYEQYF TGTGCCAGCAGTATGGGGACAACAATCTACGAGCAGTACTTC
. TRBJ2-3 TRBD1 TRBV5-1 CASSPGQGVTDTQYF TGCGCCAGCAGCCCGGGACAGGGCGTGACAGATACGCAGTATTTT
. TRBJ1-5 TRBD1 TRBV20-1 CSANSGGVGNQPQHF TGCAGTGCTAACTCAGGGGGGGTGGGCAATCAGCCCCAGCATTTT
. TRBJ1-2 TRBD1 TRBV12-3/TRBV12-4 CASSPGQALYGYTF TGTGCCAGCAGTCCGGGACAGGCCCTCTATGGCTACACCTTC
. TRBJ2-1 TRBD2 TRBV5-1 CASSVGRELNEQFF TGCGCCAGCAGCGTAGGGCGGGAGTTGAATGAGCAGTTCTTC
. TRBJ2-3 . TRBV6-5 CASSQVGGQDTQYF TGTGCCAGCAGCCAAGTGGGGGGGCAGGATACGCAGTATTTT
. TRBJ2-1 . TRBV2 CASSDRRGGNNEQFF TGTGCCAGCAGTGATCGACGAGGAGGGAACAATGAGCAGTTCTTC
few TRBJ2-1 TRBD2 TRBV5-1 CASTHLRAGDPEYNEQFF TGCGCCAGCACCCACCTGCGGGCGGGGGACCCGGAGTACAATGAGCAGTTCTTC
. TRBJ2-1 TRBD2 TRBV18 CASSPDLWGTRRNEQFF TGTGCCAGCTCACCGGATCTATGGGGGACTAGGCGGAATGAGCAGTTCTTC
once TRBJ2-3 . TRBV7-2 CASSTTGLGTQYF TGTGCCAGCAGCACTACAGGACTGGGTACGCAGTATTTT